The next 7 T cell receptor beta chains were all read from a single sample in a study of Graves' ophthalmopathy and Graves' hyperthyroidism. The study amplified TCR beta CDR3 regions using RNA transcripts. The first-round RT-PCR employed HTBI primers together with the Qiagen OneStep RT-PCR kit. A multiplex PCR was then performed as the second round. Via MiXCR, TCRdb re-called the multiplex PCR reads, giving one row per CDR3 protein. The sample lists 620,000 or so distinct CDR3 sequences; over 20% were seen once. The specimen was peripheral blood. The receptor source for this set is a woman in her late teens or twenties with stable Graves' hyperthyroidism. Some clones in this sample may be carry-over from other donors' samples.

This clonotype was detected many times. The V gene is TRBV6-2 or TRBV6-3, the J gene TRBJ2-6; perhaps TRBD1 as D (5 bases). Trimming cost V 2 bases and J 0 bases, with 14 bases left between them. The CDR3 consists of 18 residues. The germline V gene encodes CDR1 MNHEY and CDR2 SVGEGT. The CDR3 DNA reads as TGTGCCAGCAGTTACGGAAGGGGAAAGCCCTCTGGGGCCAACGTCCTGACTTTC. Its protein product is CASSYGRGKPSGANVLTF.

This clonotype occurred many times. The V and J genes are TRBV11-2 and TRBJ2-5; D unclear. The germline gives CDR1 SGHAT, CDR2 FQNNGV. This CDR3 spans 14 amino acids. V shed 5 bases and J shed 5 bases, with 15 bases lying between them. The CDR3 bases are TGTGCCAGCAGCCGTCCGCTAACCGAGGAGACCCAGTACTTC. This encodes CASSRPLTEETQYF.

The chain carries TRBV20-1 and TRBJ2-7; D is uncertain. V dropped 5 bases and J dropped 0 bases, with 14 bases sitting between them. The CDR3 sequence is 14 residues long. Germline V gene lookup returns CDR1 DFQATT and CDR2 SNEGSKA (reference sequence). CDR3 protein: CSAPYFSSSYEQYF. The CDR3 coding sequence is TGCAGTGCTCCCTACTTCTCCTCCTCCTACGAGCAGTACTTC.

This clonotype was detected ten times or more. The V call is TRBV28, the J call TRBJ1-5; D gene ambiguous. CDR3 length: 14 amino acids. Germline V gene lookup returns CDR1 MDHEN and CDR2 SYDVKM. Trimming shortened V by 5 bases and J by 10 bases, and 18 bases separated the two germline ends. The CDR3 region has the DNA TGTGCCAGCAGTAACCTCGGGGAGGTTCGCCCCCAGCATTTT. This translates into CASSNLGEVRPQHF.

This clonotype has a handful of counts. The chain employs TRBV3-1 and TRBJ1-1; D is undetermined. CDR1 is LGHDT and CDR2 is YNNKEL in the germline V gene (reference sequence). The V and J ends lost 1 base and 1 base respectively, with 7 bases between them. The CDR3 runs to 14 residues. Written as DNA, the CDR3 is TGTGCCAGCAGCCAAGGACACGGGAACACTGAAGCTTTCTTT. It specifies CASSQGHGNTEAFF.

The chain employs TRBV5-1 and TRBJ1-1; unclear D gene. V was clipped by 9 bases and J by 5 bases, with 17 bases between them. The CDR3 is 13 amino acids. CDR1 is SGHRS, CDR2 YFSETQ, per germline. The CDR3 loop is CATSARADTEAFF. The CDR3 DNA sequence: TGCGCCACCTCAGCACGGGCTGATACTGAAGCTTTCTTT.

The chain combines TRBV29-1 with TRBJ2-5; D remains unclear. Germline V gene sequence: CDR1 SQVTM, CDR2 ANQGSEA. CDR3 size: 14 residues. V lost 3 bases to trimming and J lost 4 bases, with 15 bases between them. The CDR3 spells CSVEDGVAGETQYF. DNA of the CDR3: TGCAGCGTTGAGGACGGCGTGGCTGGAGAGACCCAGTACTTC.